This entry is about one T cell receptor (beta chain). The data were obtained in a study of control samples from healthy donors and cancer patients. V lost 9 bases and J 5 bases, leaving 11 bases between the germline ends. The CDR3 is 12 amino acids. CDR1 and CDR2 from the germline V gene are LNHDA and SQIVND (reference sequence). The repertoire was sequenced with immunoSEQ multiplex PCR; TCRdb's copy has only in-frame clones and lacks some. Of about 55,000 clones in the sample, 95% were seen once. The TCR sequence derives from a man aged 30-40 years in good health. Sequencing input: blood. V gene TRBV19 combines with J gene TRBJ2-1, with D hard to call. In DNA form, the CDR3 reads TGTGCCAGCTTGGGTTTCAACAATGAGCAGTTCTTC. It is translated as CASLGFNNEQFF.